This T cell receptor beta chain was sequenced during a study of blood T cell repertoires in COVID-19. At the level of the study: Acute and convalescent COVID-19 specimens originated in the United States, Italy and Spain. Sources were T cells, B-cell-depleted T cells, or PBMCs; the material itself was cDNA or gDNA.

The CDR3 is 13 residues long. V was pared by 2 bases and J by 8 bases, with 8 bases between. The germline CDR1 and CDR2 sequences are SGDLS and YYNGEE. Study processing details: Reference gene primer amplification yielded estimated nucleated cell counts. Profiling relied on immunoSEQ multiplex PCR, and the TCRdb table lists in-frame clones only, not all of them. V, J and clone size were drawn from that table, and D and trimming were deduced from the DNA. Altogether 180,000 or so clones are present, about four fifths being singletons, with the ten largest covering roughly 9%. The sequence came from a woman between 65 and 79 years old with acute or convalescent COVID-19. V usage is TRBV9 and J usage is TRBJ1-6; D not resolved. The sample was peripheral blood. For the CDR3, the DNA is TGTGCCAGCAGCGTTGACCGGGATTCACCCCTCCACTTT. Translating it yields CASSVDRDSPLHF.